Listed here are 3 T cell receptor beta chains from one sample, sequenced in a study of blood T cell repertoires in COVID-19. TCRdb keeps only in-frame clones here, not all; method: immunoSEQ multiplex PCR. The repertoire holds 150,000 or so clones, with 85% to 90% as singletons. The sequenced sample was peripheral blood. These receptors were collected from a man younger than 35 with COVID-19, enrolled during active disease.

The chain has TRBV6-5 and TRBJ1-1, with 9 bases identical to TRBD1. The CDR3 runs to 14 residues. Germline loops: CDR1 MNHEY, CDR2 SVGAGI. The trim removed 5 bases at V and 7 bases at J, leaving 8 bases unmatched. The CDR3 region is CASSKQGASFEAFF. For the CDR3, the DNA is TGTGCCAGCAGTAAACAGGGGGCGTCGTTTGAAGCTTTCTTT.

Notes on this clone: The sample carries other DNA sequences with the same CDR3. CDR3 nucleotides: TGTGCCAGCAGCTTGGGGGGCTATGGCTACACCTTC. Amino acids: CASSLGGYGYTF. The V call is TRBV11-2, the J call TRBJ1-2; weak D call: TRBD1 (5 bases). From germline, CDR1 is SGHAT and CDR2 FQNNGV. Trimming took off 3 bases at V and 4 bases at J, with 6 bases between the two ends. The CDR3 runs 12 residues. Full variable domain (outside the CDR3, taken from reference TRBV11-2 and TRBJ1-2): EAGVAQSPRYKIIEKRQSVAFWCNPISGHATLYWYQQILGQGPKLLIQFQNNGVVDDSQLPKDRFSAERLKGVDSTLKIQPAKLEDSAVYLCASSLGGYGYTFGSGTRLTVV.

The V gene is TRBV21-1, the J gene TRBJ1-1; the table's D call, TRBD1, was not checked against the DNA. TRBV21-1 is a pseudogene. The CDR3 is 13 residues long. The CDR3 loop is CASGGPLFTEAFF. The CDR3 DNA is TGTGCCAGCGGGGGCCCCCTCTTCACTGAAGCTTTCTTT.